Shown below are 10 T cell receptor beta chains from a single sample sequenced in a study of blood T cells in healthy people across ages. Using a J-beta primer mix together with a sample-barcoded 5' primer, a second PCR was run for about 6 to 12 cycles. TCRdb passed the 5' RACE reads through MiXCR, listing each CDR3 protein once. The sample records some 1,500,000 distinct CDR3 sequences, roughly 43% being singletons. The specimen sequenced was blood. Every receptor here comes from a woman younger than 35 in good health.

CDR3 sequence (DNA): TGTGCCAGCAGCCAAAAGGGGGCCCGTGAAAAACTGTTTTTT. It codes for CASSQKGAREKLFF. The chain couples TRBV6-1 to TRBJ1-4; the match to TRBD1 covers 7 bases. Trimming at V came to 6 bases and at J to 7 bases, leaving 8 bases not matched to a gene. CDR1 and CDR2 from the germline V gene are MNHNS and SASEGT. The CDR3 runs 14 residues.

The rearrangement links TRBV20-1 to TRBJ1-6; D might be TRBD1 (5 bases). The CDR3 totals 15 residues. The V and J ends lost 6 bases and 0 bases respectively, with 12 bases between them. The germline CDR1 and CDR2 sequences are DFQATT and SNEGSKA (reference sequence). The CDR3 region has the DNA TGCAGTGCCTCCAGGGAGAGCTCCTATAATTCACCCCTCCACTTT. It specifies CSASRESSYNSPLHF.

CDR3 DNA: TGTGCCAGCAGTTTCGGGGACATTTATGAGCAGTACTTC. Amino acid sequence: CASSFGDIYEQYF. This chain uses TRBV12-3 or TRBV12-4 with TRBJ2-7; a possible D gene is TRBD1 (6 bases). The CDR3 contains 13 residues. Trimming shortened V by 3 bases and J by 7 bases, and 13 bases separated the two germline ends.

As to this clonotype: Mismatch with germline at one junction end may stem from a read error. This chain links TRBV11-2 with TRBJ2-5; tentative D call: TRBD1 (6 bases). The end of the DNA is better explained by TRBJ2-7, so the J call may be wrong. The CDR3 runs 17 residues. Germline assignment: CDR1 SGHAT and CDR2 FQNNGV. The CDR3 DNA follows: TGTGCCAGCAGCCCGATTACAGGGAAAGCTAGGTCCTGCGAGCAGTACTTC. Amino acid sequence: CASSPITGKARSCEQYF.

The chain links TRBV6-5 to TRBJ2-2; 14 nucleotides match TRBD2. The CDR3 length is 19 residues. The junction had 4 bases not matched to a gene; V was cut back by 0 bases and J by 1 base. The germline V gene encodes CDR1 MNHEY and CDR2 SVGAGI. DNA for the CDR3: TGTGCCAGCAGTTACTCAGGACTAGCGGGAGGAATGAACACCGGGGAGCTGTTTTTT. It yields the protein CASSYSGLAGGMNTGELFF.

Concerning this clonotype: Mismatch with germline at one junction end may stem from a read error. This sequence joins TRBV3-1 and TRBJ1-6; no definite D call. CDR1 is LGHDT, CDR2 YNNKEL, per germline (reference sequence). The CDR3 is 17 residues long. The CDR3 sequence: CASSPDPRSSHNSPLHF. The DNA for the CDR3 is TGTGCCAGCAGCCCTGACCCTAGAAGCTCCCATAATTCACCCCTCCACTTT. Supplemented by reference TRBV3-1 and TRBJ1-6, the full variable domain reads DTAVSQTPKYLVTQMGNDKSIKCEQNLGHDTMYWYKQDSKKFLKIMFSYNNKELIINETVPNRFSPKSPDKAHLNLHINSLELGDSAVYFCASSPDPRSSHNSPLHFGNGTRLTVT.

This clonotype was seen only a few times. The chain has TRBV4-1 and TRBJ2-1; 11 bases are shared with TRBD2. Germline lookup yields CDR1 MGHRA and CDR2 YSYEKL. The CDR3 covers 15 residues. V dropped 3 bases and J dropped 4; count of bases not matched to a gene: 2. In nucleotides, the CDR3 is TGCGCCAGCAGCCACCCTAGCGGGGGGTACAATGAGCAGTTCTTC. It specifies CASSHPSGGYNEQFF.

The chain recombines TRBV4-2 with TRBJ2-1; possibly TRBD2 for D (6 bases). This CDR3 contains 14 residues. The V end was cut by 2 bases, the J end by 3 bases, with 8 bases between. Germline values: CDR1 LGHNA, CDR2 YNFKEQ. The CDR3 DNA reads as TGTGCCAGCAGCCAAAGGAGGGGCTACAATGAGCAGTTCTTC. Protein: CASSQRRGYNEQFF.

This clonotype was seen a handful of times. The chain carries TRBV7-9 and TRBJ1-4; maybe TRBD1 (6 bases). Germline V CDR1 and CDR2: SEHNR, FQNEAQ (reference sequence). This CDR3 region has 14 residues. The germline V and J ends were trimmed by 5 bases and 8 bases, with 15 bases remaining between them. The CDR3 DNA is TGTGCCAGCAGCCCCCCGGGGGGCTCGGAAAAACTGTTTTTT. Translated: CASSPPGGSEKLFF.

About this clonotype: At one end, the junction sequence differs from germline, possibly due to a read error. V is TRBV4-1 and J is TRBJ2-3; TRBD2 matches 12 bases. CDR1 MGHRA and CDR2 YSYEKL come from the germline V gene. The CDR3 is made up of 21 amino acids. The CDR3 loop is CASSLFRTSGALPASTDTHYF. In nucleotides, the CDR3 is TGCGCCAGCAGCCTGTTCCGGACTAGCGGGGCCCTACCCGCTAGCACAGATACGCACTATTTT.